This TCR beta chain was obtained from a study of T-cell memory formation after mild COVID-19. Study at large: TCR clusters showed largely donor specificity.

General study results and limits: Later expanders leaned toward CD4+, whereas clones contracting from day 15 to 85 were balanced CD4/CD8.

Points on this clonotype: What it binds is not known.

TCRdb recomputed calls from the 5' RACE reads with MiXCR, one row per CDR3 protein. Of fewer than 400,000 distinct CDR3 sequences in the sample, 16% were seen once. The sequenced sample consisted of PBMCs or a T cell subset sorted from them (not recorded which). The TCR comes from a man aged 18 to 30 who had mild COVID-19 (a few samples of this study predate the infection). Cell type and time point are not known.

The CDR3 loop is CASSYGTSGAGETQYF. The CDR3 nucleotides read TGTGCCAGCAGTTACGGGACTAGTGGTGCGGGGGAGACCCAGTACTTC. The chain employs TRBV6-5 and TRBJ2-5; 8 positions agree with TRBD2. J gave up 5 bases and V 2 bases, and 10 bases lay outside the gene matches. CDR1 is MNHEY and CDR2 is SVGAGI in the germline V gene. There are 16 residues in the CDR3.